This T cell receptor beta chain was retrieved from a study of patients and donors after allogeneic stem cell transplantation. TCRdb itself ran the RT-PCR reads through MiXCR, one entry per CDR3 protein. The data hold approximately 200,000 distinct CDR3 sequences, with roughly 15% observed a single time. Germline V gives CDR1 DFQATT, CDR2 SNEGSKA (reference sequence). The CDR3 is 12 residues long. Deletions cut 0 bases from V and 5 bases from J, with 7 bases between. This clonotype was seen only a few times. The rearrangement uses TRBV20-1 and TRBJ2-5; D unclear. Input material: blood, either unsorted or a sorted T cell fraction (not recorded which). This receptor was obtained from a human donor who was either an allogeneic HSCT recipient or a stem cell or donor lymphocyte infusion donor (not recorded which). It is not recorded whose cells these are; they may come from a transplant donor. Here the CDR3 reads CSARDHPETQYF. CDR3 coding DNA: TGCAGTGCTAGAGATCACCCCGAGACCCAGTACTTC.